Following are 20 T cell receptor beta chains from one sample sequenced in a study of blood T cell repertoires in COVID-19. Generated by immunoSEQ multiplex PCR, the TCRdb table keeps only in-frame clones and is missing some. Of 97,000 or so clones listed, approximately 90% are singletons. Input material: peripheral blood. The receptors come from a man between 60 and 70 years old with acute or convalescent COVID-19.

This clone occurred once. V and J are TRBV9 and TRBJ1-3; D is perhaps TRBD1 (5 bases). The CDR3 is 15 amino acids. Germline V gene data show CDR1 as SGDLS and CDR2 as YYNGEE. V lost 6 bases and J 0 bases, leaving 13 bases between the germline ends. In DNA, the CDR3 is TGTGCCAGCACTCAGGGTCCACACTCTGGAAACACCATATATTTT. Residues: CASTQGPHSGNTIYF.

In this sample, this clone turned up once. The genes are TRBV5-1 and TRBJ1-4, with D tentatively TRBD1 (6 bases). The CDR3 loop spans 14 amino acids. V was trimmed by 4 bases and J by 8 bases, leaving 15 bases between them. CDR1 and CDR2 (germline): SGHRS, YFSETQ. CDR3 protein: CASSPQRTAEKLFF. The DNA of the CDR3 is TGCGCCAGCAGCCCCCAACGGACAGCCGAAAAACTGTTTTTT.

The chain recombines TRBV6-2 or TRBV6-3 with TRBJ2-4; D may be TRBD1 (6 bases). V was pared by 0 bases and J by 0 bases, with 15 bases between. There are 18 residues in the CDR3. CDR1 and CDR2 from the germline V gene are MNHEY and SVGEGT. The CDR3 coding sequence is TGTGCCAGCAGTTACTCTGGGCAGGGGATCTTAGCCAAAAACATTCAGTACTTC. This translates into CASSYSGQGILAKNIQYF.

The V call is TRBV12-3 or TRBV12-4, the J call TRBJ1-3; D not certain. This CDR3 contains 13 residues. V was pared by 5 bases and J by 2 bases, with 7 bases between. The CDR3 loop reads CASSIQTGNTIYF. In nucleotides, the CDR3 is TGTGCCAGCAGTATACAGACTGGAAACACCATATATTTT.

About this clone: A junction boundary mismatches the germline segment, possibly from a read error. The chain employs TRBV3-1 (or the pseudogene TRBV3-2) and TRBJ1-2; D may be TRBD1 (5 bases). The V gene's germline CDR1 is LGHDT and CDR2 YNNKEL (reference sequence). The CDR3 loop spans 12 amino acids. CDR3 DNA: TGTGCCAGCAGCCAAGGTGCAGGGCCCTTTAGTTTC. Translating it yields CASSQGAGPFSF.

This clone was seen just once. The chain joins TRBV18 to TRBJ1-3; D remains ambiguous. CDR1 and CDR2 from the germline V gene are KGHSH and LQKENI. CDR3 length equals 15 residues. The V end lost 3 bases, the J end lost 0 bases, and 9 bases lay between the germline ends. The CDR3 reads CASSPTLSSGNTIYF. The CDR3 nucleotides are TGTGCCAGCTCACCGACACTGAGCTCTGGAAACACCATATATTTT.

The chain uses TRBV7-6 and TRBJ1-4; 9 bases map to TRBD1. Looked up from germline, CDR1 is SGHVS and CDR2 is FNYEAQ. The V gene end was trimmed by 2 bases and the J gene end by 6 bases; junction bases not matched to a gene: 4. There are 15 residues in the CDR3. The CDR3 protein is CASSLTGQGDEKLFF. The CDR3 DNA sequence: TGTGCCAGCAGCTTAACGGGACAGGGTGATGAAAAACTGTTTTTT.

The chain links TRBV11-1 to TRBJ2-7; TRBD1 agrees at 7 bases. This CDR3 region has 13 residues. Per the germline V gene, CDR1 is SGHAT and CDR2 is FQDESV (reference sequence). The V and J ends lost 8 bases and 6 bases, in that order; junction bases with no gene match: 10. CDR3 amino acids: CASRPTGQVEQYF. In nucleotides, the CDR3 is TGTGCCAGCCGACCGACAGGGCAGGTCGAGCAGTACTTC.

The rearrangement joins TRBV29-1 to TRBJ2-1, with TRBD1 identical over 8 bases. Germline V gives CDR1 SQVTM, CDR2 ANQGSEA. Trimming at V came to 4 bases and at J to 8 bases, leaving 13 bases not matched to a gene. The CDR3 length is 15 residues. The CDR3 loop reads CSVGLTPGGGHEQFF. The CDR3, as DNA: TGCAGCGTTGGTCTTACGCCAGGGGGCGGGCATGAGCAGTTCTTC.

This chain links TRBV4-1 with TRBJ2-1; 8 bases agree with TRBD1. CDR3 length: 18 residues. V trimming: 2 bases; J trimming: 5 bases; junction bases outside the gene matches: 14. Looked up from germline, CDR1 is MGHRA and CDR2 is YSYEKL. For the CDR3, the DNA is TGCGCCAGCAGCCAATATGGCCAGGGGGCTAGTCTACACAATGAGCAGTTCTTC. Translating gives CASSQYGQGASLHNEQFF.

The V call is TRBV10-3, the J call TRBJ1-1, with D maybe TRBD1 (6 bases). Trimming took off 4 bases at V and 7 bases at J, with 13 bases between the two ends. Germline CDR1 and CDR2: ENHRY and SYGVKD. The CDR3 covers 13 residues. The CDR3 DNA is TGTGCCATCAGTGGGGGACAAGCCCTTGAAGCTTTCTTT. Translation gives CAISGGQALEAFF.

The rearrangement joins TRBV5-8 to TRBJ1-1; no definite D call. Germline loops: CDR1 SGHTS, CDR2 YDEGEE. V was cut by 0 bases and J by 10 bases, with 4 bases left in between. This CDR3 comprises 10 residues. The CDR3 is CASSLVGAFF. The CDR3 DNA sequence: TGTGCCAGCAGCTTGGTCGGAGCTTTCTTT.

In this sample, this clone turned up once. The gene calls are TRBV20-1 and TRBJ1-1; 9 bases align to TRBD1. Germline loops: CDR1 DFQATT, CDR2 SNEGSKA (reference sequence). V gave up 3 bases and J gave up 5 bases; unmatched junction bases: 7. The CDR3 contains 14 residues. CDR3 loop: CSASYRGLGTEAFF. The CDR3 bases are TGCAGTGCTAGTTACAGGGGGCTCGGAACTGAAGCTTTCTTT.

The genes are TRBV5-1 and TRBJ2-7, with a weak D call TRBD1 (7 bases). The V end was cut by 0 bases, the J end by 6 bases, with 25 bases between. CDR1 and CDR2 (germline): SGHRS, YFSETQ. The CDR3 has 18 amino acids. The CDR3, as DNA: TGCGCCAGCAGCTTGGCCCCCCGCGTCCAGGGAGGACAGGTCGAGCAGTACTTC. It translates to CASSLAPRVQGGQVEQYF. The variable domain in full, completed from reference TRBV5-1 and TRBJ2-7, reads KAGVTQTPRYLIKTRGQQVTLSCSPISGHRSVSWYQQTPGQGLQFLFEYFSETQRNKGNFPGRFSGRQFSNSRSEMNVSTLELGDSALYLCASSLAPRVQGGQVEQYFGPGTRLTVT.

The chain has TRBV5-5 and TRBJ2-1; D perhaps matches TRBD1 (6 bases). Trimming took 2 bases from V and 4 from J, leaving 19 bases between them. CDR3 length: 17 amino acids. CDR1 is SGHKS and CDR2 is YYEKEE in the germline V gene (reference sequence). The CDR3 sequence: CASSFVTGSGVYNEQFF. The CDR3 DNA sequence: TGTGCCAGCAGCTTCGTAACGGGGTCAGGGGTTTACAATGAGCAGTTCTTC.

The rearrangement joins TRBV5-6 to TRBJ1-2; 7 bases are a match to TRBD1. The germline CDR1 and CDR2 sequences are SGHDT and YYEEEE. CDR3 length: 13 residues. J gave up 8 bases and V 3 bases, and 7 bases lay outside the gene matches. CDR3 sequence: CASSWTGGQGYTF. DNA for the CDR3: TGTGCCAGCAGCTGGACAGGCGGCCAGGGCTACACCTTC.

The J gene is TRBJ1-4, the V gene TRBV10-1; D is undetermined. Germline V lookup: CDR1 WNHNN, CDR2 SYGVQD (reference sequence). The V and J ends lost 3 bases and 2 bases respectively, with 4 bases between them. CDR3 size: 13 residues. The CDR3 sequence: CASSDTTNEKLFF. CDR3 sequence (DNA): TGCGCCAGCAGTGACACTACTAATGAAAAACTGTTTTTT.

V is TRBV19 and J is TRBJ1-3; D unclear. The CDR3 runs to 16 residues. Trimming removed 6 bases from V and 0 bases from J, with 15 bases in between. Germline lookup yields CDR1 LNHDA and CDR2 SQIVND (reference sequence). The CDR3 DNA reads TGTGCCAGTAGCCCCGTCTACTCTAGCTCTGGAAACACCATATATTTT. Translated, it gives CASSPVYSSSGNTIYF. The full variable domain, in which reference TRBV19 and TRBJ1-3 provide the parts outside the CDR3, is DGGITQSPKYLFRKEGQNVTLSCEQNLNHDAMYWYRQDPGQGLRLIYYSQIVNDFQKGDIAEGYSVSREKKESFPLTVTSAQKNPTAFYLCASSPVYSSSGNTIYFGEGSWLTVV.

This chain joins TRBV5-1 and TRBJ1-1; D gene unclear. Germline V gene lookup returns CDR1 SGHRS and CDR2 YFSETQ. Trimming left V 2 bases short and J 1 base short, with 9 bases between. The CDR3 has 14 amino acids. The CDR3 spells CASSFAAKNTEAFF. The CDR3 DNA is TGCGCCAGCAGCTTCGCGGCGAAGAACACTGAAGCTTTCTTT.

The rearrangement uses TRBV30 and TRBJ1-5; 8 nucleotides match TRBD1. Germline values: CDR1 GTSNPN, CDR2 SVGIG (reference sequence). Trimming removed 2 bases from V and 9 bases from J; junction bases left unmatched: 9. This CDR3 is built from 14 residues. CDR3 residues: CAWSSGQGTPPQHF. The DNA for the CDR3 is TGTGCCTGGAGTTCTGGACAGGGAACTCCGCCCCAGCATTTT.